The clone carrying this T cell receptor beta chain turned up a few times. Original analysis: Estimation of nucleated cell counts relied on the amplification of reference gene primers. This table comes from immunoSEQ multiplex PCR, and its TCRdb copy is limited to in-frame clones, with some not included. The V and J calls and clone size are taken from that table; D and trimming were inferred from the DNA. The sample holds 100,000 to 120,000 clones, around 81% seen once. These data are taken from a study of blood T cell repertoires in COVID-19. Study-level information: Samples of COVID-19 (acute and convalescent) were obtained from the United States, Italy and Spain. PBMCs, B-cell-depleted T cells, or T cells provided the cDNA or gDNA that made up the material.

The receptor was derived from a woman in her seventies with acute or convalescent COVID-19. Sequencing was carried out using peripheral blood.

In DNA form, the CDR3 reads TGTGCCAGCAGTGGAGATAAGTCGGACTATGGCTACACCTTC. Encoded protein: CASSGDKSDYGYTF. The chain is built from TRBV21-1 and TRBJ1-2. TRBV21-1 is a known pseudogene. CDR3 length: 14 residues.